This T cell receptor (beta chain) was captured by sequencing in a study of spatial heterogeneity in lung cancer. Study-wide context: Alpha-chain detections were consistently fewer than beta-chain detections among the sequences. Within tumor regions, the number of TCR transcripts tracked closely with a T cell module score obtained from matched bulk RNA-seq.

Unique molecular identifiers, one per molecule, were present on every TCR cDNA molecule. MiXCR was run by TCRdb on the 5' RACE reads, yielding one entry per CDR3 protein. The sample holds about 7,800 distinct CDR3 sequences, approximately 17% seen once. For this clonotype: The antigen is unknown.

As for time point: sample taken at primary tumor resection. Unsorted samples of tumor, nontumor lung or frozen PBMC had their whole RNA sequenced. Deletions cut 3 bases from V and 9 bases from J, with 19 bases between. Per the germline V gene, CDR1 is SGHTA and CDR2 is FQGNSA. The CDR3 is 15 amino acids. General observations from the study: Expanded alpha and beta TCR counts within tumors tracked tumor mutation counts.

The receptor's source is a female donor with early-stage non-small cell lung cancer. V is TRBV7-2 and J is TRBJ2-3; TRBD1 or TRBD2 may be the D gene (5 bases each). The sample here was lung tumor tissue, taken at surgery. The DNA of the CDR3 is TGTGCCAGCAGCTTTGGGGGACCCCGCCTAGGGACGCAGTATTTT. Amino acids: CASSFGGPRLGTQYF.